This entry lists 20 T cell receptor beta chains sequenced from one sample in a study of siplizumab effects on memory and regulatory T cells. Data came from immunoSEQ multiplex PCR; TCRdb stores just in-frame clones and leaves some out. Here the sample spans some 96,000 clones, 85% to 95% being singletons. Material for sequencing was non-Treg CD4+ T cells sorted from blood. The receptor set was obtained from a human donor in good health.

CDR3 sequence: CASSEAGGDGIQYF. CDR3 DNA sequence: TGTGCCAGCAGTGAGGCAGGGGGCGATGGCATTCAGTACTTC. This chain uses TRBV2 with TRBJ2-4; 8 nucleotides match TRBD1. Germline V CDR1 and CDR2: SNHLY, FYNNEI. With 3 bases clipped from V and 9 bases from J, the junction kept 7 bases outside the gene matches. This CDR3 spans 14 amino acids.

V gene TRBV28 combines with J gene TRBJ1-5; D remains unclear. In germline, CDR1 is MDHEN, CDR2 SYDVKM. CDR3 length: 17 amino acids. Trimming pared 6 bases from V and 3 bases from J, leaving 21 bases between. The CDR3: CASRPFLSRSLNQPQHF. The CDR3 DNA follows: TGTGCCAGCAGACCTTTTTTGTCCCGCAGTCTCAATCAGCCCCAGCATTTT.

This chain links TRBV5-4 with TRBJ2-7; 8 bases agree with TRBD2. Germline V CDR1 and CDR2: SGHNT, YYREEE (reference sequence). CDR3 length: 14 amino acids. V lost 6 bases to trimming and J lost 2 bases; unmatched junction nucleotides: 7. The CDR3 DNA follows: TGTGCCAGCAACCTAGCGGGCAGTCCCTACGAGCAGTACTTC. Its protein is CASNLAGSPYEQYF.

In DNA, the CDR3 is TGCGCCAGCAGCTCGGACCCAGGCACAGATACGCAGTATTTT. Amino acids: CASSSDPGTDTQYF. The chain couples TRBV5-1 to TRBJ2-3; D is unclear. The germline gives CDR1 SGHRS, CDR2 YFSETQ. V lost 3 bases, J lost 1 base, and 9 bases lay in between. This CDR3 spans 14 amino acids.

The CDR3 here is CASSLIIVNTGELFF. The DNA for the CDR3 is TGTGCCAGCAGCTTAATCATAGTGAACACCGGGGAGCTGTTTTTT. The gene calls are TRBV7-9 and TRBJ2-2; D is uncertain. V dropped 2 bases and J dropped 1 base, with 8 bases sitting between them. Germline CDR1 reads SEHNR; CDR2 reads FQNEAQ (reference sequence). The CDR3 is 15 amino acids.

V usage is TRBV28 and J usage is TRBJ1-2, with TRBD1 as a possible D gene (6 bases). Germline CDR1 and CDR2: MDHEN and SYDVKM. This CDR3 has 13 amino acids. Trimming shortened V by 6 bases and J by 2 bases, and 10 bases separated the two germline ends. Here the CDR3 reads CASSRGQNYGYTF. CDR3 DNA sequence: TGTGCCAGCAGCCGCGGACAGAACTATGGCTACACCTTC.

The CDR3 region is CASSSGLAITDTQYF. Here the CDR3 DNA reads TGTGCCAGCAGCTCGGGACTAGCAATCACAGATACGCAGTATTTT. V usage is TRBV7-9 and J usage is TRBJ2-3, with 9 bases fitting TRBD2. The CDR3 extends over 15 amino acids. Germline lookup yields CDR1 SEHNR and CDR2 FQNEAQ (reference sequence). V was pared by 4 bases and J by 2 bases, with 4 bases of the junction left unmatched.

The chain links TRBV9 to TRBJ2-5; 13 bases are a match to TRBD2. The CDR3 is 16 residues long. CDR1 is SGDLS and CDR2 is YYNGEE in the germline V gene. Trimming at V came to 4 bases and at J to 5 bases, leaving 8 bases not matched to a gene. For the CDR3, the DNA is TGTGCCAGCAGCTTTACTAGCGGGAGGGCCGATGAGACCCAGTACTTC. Its translation: CASSFTSGRADETQYF.

The genes are TRBV18 and TRBJ2-5; 10 nucleotides align to TRBD2. The DNA end is more similar to TRBJ2-7, so the J call may be wrong. This CDR3 comprises 15 residues. Germline CDR1 reads KGHSH; CDR2 reads LQKENI. The CDR3 spells CASSPPSGRGNEQYF. In DNA form, the CDR3 reads TGTGCCAGCTCACCACCGAGCGGGAGGGGGAACGAGCAGTACTTC.

For the CDR3, the DNA is TGCAGCGTTGTTAGTTACACTGAAGCTTTCTTT. Translated, it gives CSVVSYTEAFF. This chain connects TRBV29-1 to TRBJ1-1, with D hard to call. V dropped 4 bases and J dropped 3 bases, with 6 bases sitting between them. Per the germline V gene, CDR1 is SQVTM and CDR2 is ANQGSEA. The CDR3 has 11 residues.

The chain is built from TRBV29-1 and TRBJ2-2, with 10 nucleotides matching TRBD1. In germline, CDR1 is SQVTM, CDR2 ANQGSEA. The CDR3 loop spans 15 amino acids. Losses at the gene ends were 6 bases for V and 4 bases for J; bases not matched to a gene: 8. The CDR3 nucleotides are TGCAGCGTAAAAGGAGGACAGGGGGGCACCGGGGAGCTGTTTTTT. Amino acid sequence: CSVKGGQGGTGELFF.

CDR3 nucleotides: TGTGCCAGCAGCTTAATTAGACTAGCCACTACTAGCACAGATACGCAGTATTTT. This translates into CASSLIRLATTSTDTQYF. The chain has TRBV7-3 and TRBJ2-3, with 7 bases fitting TRBD2. This CDR3 has 18 amino acids. Germline V gene lookup returns CDR1 SGHTA and CDR2 FQGTGA. J lost 0 bases, V lost 1 base, and 10 bases had no gene match.

This chain uses TRBV11-1 with TRBJ2-5; tentatively, D is TRBD2 (6 bases). In germline, CDR1 is SGHAT, CDR2 FQDESV (reference sequence). Trimming took off 2 bases at V and 2 bases at J, with 9 bases between the two ends. This CDR3 spans 14 amino acids. Here the CDR3 reads CASSLISGQETQYF. The CDR3 DNA sequence: TGTGCCAGCAGCTTAATTAGCGGACAAGAGACCCAGTACTTC.

The gene calls are TRBV4-2 and TRBJ2-4; D gene ambiguous. The germline V gene encodes CDR1 LGHNA and CDR2 YNFKEQ. Deletions cut 0 bases from V and 8 bases from J, with 8 bases between. The CDR3 sequence is 13 residues long. The CDR3 sequence: CASSQDLQYIQYF. CDR3 bases: TGTGCCAGCAGCCAAGACCTTCAATACATTCAGTACTTC.

The J gene is TRBJ1-5, the V gene TRBV28; 8 bases are a match to TRBD1. Germline CDR1 MDHEN, CDR2 SYDVKM. The length of the CDR3 is 16 residues. The V segment lost 5 bases and the J segment 7 bases; nucleotides outside the gene matches: 13. CDR3 nucleotides: TGTGCCAGCAGTGATACCGGGACAGGTTATTGGCAGCCCCAGCATTTT. As protein: CASSDTGTGYWQPQHF.

V usage is TRBV6-6 and J usage is TRBJ1-2, with TRBD1 matching over 9 bases. Germline V gene sequence: CDR1 MNHNY, CDR2 SVGAGI (reference sequence). CDR3 length: 14 residues. V was pared by 0 bases and J by 6 bases, with 2 bases of the junction left unmatched. Written as DNA, the CDR3 is TGTGCCAGCAGTTACTCACAGGGGGCCGATGGCTACACCTTC. Its protein product is CASSYSQGADGYTF.

This chain connects TRBV5-6 to TRBJ2-5, with D perhaps TRBD1 (6 bases). Germline assignment: CDR1 SGHDT and CDR2 YYEEEE. Trimming stripped 4 bases from V and 7 bases from J, with 17 bases between. CDR3 size: 14 residues. The CDR3 DNA sequence: TGTGCCAGCAGCCGGGCAGGGGCGCACGGGACCCAGTACTTC. This sequence encodes CASSRAGAHGTQYF.

The chain has TRBV10-3 and TRBJ2-3, with D perhaps matching TRBD2 (5 bases). This CDR3 contains 18 residues. The germline V and J ends were trimmed by 0 bases and 4 bases, with 20 bases remaining between them. CDR1 and CDR2 from the germline V gene are ENHRY and SYGVKD. The CDR3 protein is CAISESRALRRAADTQYF. In nucleotides, the CDR3 is TGTGCCATCAGTGAGTCCCGGGCCTTAAGGCGGGCGGCAGATACGCAGTATTTT.

The genes are TRBV6-1 and TRBJ2-3; D is uncertain. Germline V gene lookup returns CDR1 MNHNS and CDR2 SASEGT. V lost 4 bases and J lost 3, with 5 bases in between. This CDR3 is built from 12 residues. CDR3 amino acids: CASSARTDTQYF. DNA for the CDR3: TGTGCCAGCAGTGCCAGAACAGATACGCAGTATTTT.

V is TRBV5-5 and J is TRBJ1-5; TRBD1 might be the D (6 bases). Germline values: CDR1 SGHKS, CDR2 YYEKEE (reference sequence). V lost 0 bases, J lost 3 bases, and 10 bases lay in between. This CDR3 spans 15 amino acids. For the CDR3, the DNA is TGTGCCAGCAGCTTGGCCGGACAGATCAATCAGCCCCAGCATTTT. This translates into CASSLAGQINQPQHF.